The 27 T cell receptor beta chains below come from one sample, sequenced in a study of shared clonotypes between healthy human individuals. The data were produced by immunoSEQ multiplex PCR, yet TCRdb's version contains in-frame clones alone and is incomplete. The repertoire includes 1.6 million or so clones, 98% of them detected once, and about 0.34% sits in the top ten. The sequenced material came from naive CD4+ T cells sorted from blood. Subset given: CD45RA+ positively selected. The receptors derive from a young man in good health.

As for this clone: The junction departs from germline at one end; a sequencing error may be responsible. The chain employs TRBV5-1 and TRBJ1-1, with D possibly matching TRBD1 (5 bases). The CDR3 runs 12 residues. Germline CDR1 reads SGHRS; CDR2 reads YFSETQ. DNA for the CDR3: TGCGCCAGCAGGCCAGGGAACGCTGAAGCTTTCTTT. Protein sequence: CASRPGNAEAFF.

The chain employs TRBV18 and TRBJ2-1, with D possibly being TRBD2 (6 bases). CDR3 size: 19 residues. The germline V gene encodes CDR1 KGHSH and CDR2 LQKENI. V shed 3 bases and J shed 2 bases, with 23 bases lying between them. The CDR3 bases are TGTGCCAGCTCACCCCGGAGGGGAGGAAGGGAAGCCACCTACAATGAGCAGTTCTTC. This encodes CASSPRRGGREATYNEQFF.

V usage is TRBV10-3 and J usage is TRBJ2-7; 7 positions match TRBD1. Looked up from germline, CDR1 is ENHRY and CDR2 is SYGVKD. After removal of 3 bases from V and 6 bases from J, the junction contained 8 bases not matched to a gene. The CDR3 length is 14 residues. The CDR3 DNA follows: TGTGCCATCAGTGAAGACAGGGACGTCGGCGAGCAGTACTTC. Translating it yields CAISEDRDVGEQYF.

The J gene is TRBJ2-1, the V gene TRBV5-4, with 9 bases fitting TRBD1. CDR1 and CDR2 from the germline V gene are SGHNT and YYREEE (reference sequence). This CDR3 has 15 amino acids. J lost 4 bases, V lost 4 bases, and 6 bases had no gene match. The CDR3 DNA reads TGTGCCAGCAGCCGGGGGGACAGGGCATACAATGAGCAGTTCTTC. This encodes CASSRGDRAYNEQFF.

For this clone: Different DNA sequences within this sample yield the same CDR3. The V and J genes are TRBV9 and TRBJ1-1, with D possibly matching TRBD1 (6 bases). Germline V gene data show CDR1 as SGDLS and CDR2 as YYNGEE. V was shortened by 3 bases and J by 1 base, with 13 bases between the two germline ends. This CDR3 contains 15 residues. CDR3 bases: TGTGCCAGCAGCGCAGGTGGACAGCGGAACACTGAAGCTTTCTTT. This gives the protein CASSAGGQRNTEAFF.

In regard to this clone: Distinct nucleotide sequences in the sample also encode this CDR3. The genes are TRBV18 and TRBJ1-3; tentatively, D is TRBD1 (5 bases). The CDR3 runs 15 residues. Deletions cut 1 base from V and 1 base from J, with 8 bases between. The germline V gene has CDR1 KGHSH and CDR2 LQKENI. The CDR3 reads CASSPQGSSGNTIYF. CDR3 DNA: TGTGCCAGCTCACCACAGGGGTCTTCTGGAAACACCATATATTTT.

CDR3 coding DNA: TGTGCCAGCAGCTTCGACAGGGCCTCTAATGAAGCTTTCTTT. It encodes CASSFDRASNEAFF. This chain links TRBV5-4 with TRBJ1-1; TRBD1 matches at 7 bases. Germline lookup yields CDR1 SGHNT and CDR2 YYREEE (reference sequence). J lost 7 bases, V lost 2 bases, and 8 bases had no gene match. This CDR3 contains 14 residues.

The rearrangement uses TRBV5-1 and TRBJ2-2; TRBD2 agrees at 10 bases. The length of the CDR3 is 18 residues. Germline V CDR1 and CDR2: SGHRS, YFSETQ. Trimming took 0 bases from V and 6 from J; bases not matched to a gene: 11. CDR3 loop: CASSLGDFGTSEAGELFF. As DNA, the CDR3 is TGCGCCAGCAGCTTGGGGGATTTCGGGACTAGCGAGGCCGGGGAGCTGTTTTTT.

The V gene is TRBV27, the J gene TRBJ2-7; 8 positions match TRBD2. The CDR3 length is 13 residues. Losses at the gene ends were 6 bases for V and 3 bases for J; bases not matched to a gene: 4. From germline, CDR1 is MNHEY and CDR2 SMNVEV (reference sequence). The chain's CDR3 is CASSTGTSYEQYF. The CDR3 DNA sequence: TGTGCCAGCAGCACCGGGACTAGCTACGAGCAGTACTTC.

The chain recombines TRBV5-4 with TRBJ2-7; 11 bases agree with TRBD1. Germline CDR1 is SGHNT and CDR2 is YYREEE (reference sequence). The CDR3 is 15 amino acids. The trim removed 5 bases at V and 2 bases at J, leaving 6 bases unmatched. The CDR3 here is CASRGSDRGPYEQYF. As DNA, the CDR3 is TGTGCCAGCAGGGGGTCGGACAGGGGGCCCTACGAGCAGTACTTC.

The chain joins TRBV4-1 to TRBJ2-1, with 9 bases identical to TRBD1. Germline V CDR1 and CDR2: MGHRA, YSYEKL. V shed 0 bases, J shed 6 bases, and the junction held 6 bases outside the gene matches. The CDR3 is made up of 16 amino acids. CDR3 nucleotide sequence: TGCGCCAGCAGCCAAGAGGGACAGGGTCGGGGCAATGAGCAGTTCTTC. Amino acids: CASSQEGQGRGNEQFF.

With respect to this clone: The sample contains more than one DNA sequence encoding this CDR3. The chain is built from TRBV6-4 and TRBJ2-7, with D maybe TRBD1 (6 bases). The CDR3 runs 13 residues. CDR1 is MRHNA and CDR2 is SNTAGT in the germline V gene. V lost 6 bases, J lost 3 bases, and 12 bases lay in between. DNA for the CDR3: TGTGCCAGCAGCCGGGACACTGGCTACGAGCAGTACTTC. This gives the protein CASSRDTGYEQYF.

Concerning this clone itself: Other DNA sequences from this sample encode an identical CDR3 as well. The chain uses TRBV6-5 and TRBJ2-1, with 12 positions matching TRBD2. With V trimmed by 6 bases and J by 2 bases, 2 bases remained unmatched. The CDR3 runs 15 residues. Germline V gene lookup returns CDR1 MNHEY and CDR2 SVGAGI. The CDR3 nucleotides read TGTGCCAGCAGACTAGCGGGAGGAACCTACAATGAGCAGTTCTTC. Amino acid sequence: CASRLAGGTYNEQFF.

The chain couples TRBV4-1 to TRBJ1-2, with a possible D match to TRBD1 (6 bases). Trimming left V 4 bases short and J 0 bases short, with 12 bases between. This CDR3 spans 15 amino acids. Germline lookup yields CDR1 MGHRA and CDR2 YSYEKL. The CDR3 spells CASSRGGPANYGYTF. CDR3 coding DNA: TGCGCCAGCAGCCGCGGGGGGCCAGCTAACTATGGCTACACCTTC.

The rearrangement links TRBV5-3 to TRBJ2-5; 10 positions match TRBD2. TRBV5-3 is an open reading frame whose function is uncertain. This CDR3 comprises 15 residues. The V segment lost 0 bases and the J segment 5 bases; nucleotides outside the gene matches: 4. CDR3 coding DNA: TGTGCCAGAAGCTTGGTCCTAGCGGGAGTCGAGACCCAGTACTTC. Translating gives CARSLVLAGVETQYF.

The chain carries TRBV25-1 and TRBJ2-7; D perhaps matches TRBD1 (6 bases). Germline V gives CDR1 MGHDK, CDR2 SYGVNS. V was cut by 8 bases and J by 5 bases, with 16 bases left in between. The CDR3 covers 13 residues. Written as DNA, the CDR3 is TGTGCCAGCCGCTCCGACAGGAATCACGAGCAGTACTTC. Encoded protein: CASRSDRNHEQYF.

The rearrangement links TRBV11-2 to TRBJ2-3; perhaps TRBD1 as D (5 bases). The germline V gene has CDR1 SGHAT and CDR2 FQNNGV. V was pared by 6 bases and J by 1 base, with 8 bases between. The CDR3 contains 13 residues. CDR3 nucleotides: TGTGCCAGCAGGGTACAGGGCACAGATACGCAGTATTTT. Amino acids: CASRVQGTDTQYF.

This clone occurred once. The chain joins TRBV6-5 to TRBJ2-7, with TRBD1 matching 9 bases. The V segment lost 5 bases and the J segment 7 bases; nucleotides outside the gene matches: 6. Germline V gene lookup returns CDR1 MNHEY and CDR2 SVGAGI. The CDR3 totals 13 residues. CDR3 amino acids: CASSPGQGREQYF. In DNA form, the CDR3 reads TGTGCCAGCAGTCCGGGACAGGGTCGTGAGCAGTACTTC.

The rearrangement uses TRBV28 and TRBJ1-1, with D possibly matching TRBD1 (6 bases). Germline V gene sequence: CDR1 MDHEN, CDR2 SYDVKM. V was pared by 6 bases and J by 8 bases, with 25 bases between. The CDR3 length is 16 residues. This CDR3 reads CASSGTLGSGDVEAFF. CDR3 coding DNA: TGTGCCAGCAGCGGGACGCTTGGGTCAGGGGATGTCGAAGCTTTCTTT.

This sequence joins TRBV10-3 and TRBJ2-1; 8 bases map to TRBD2. V shed 3 bases, J shed 4 bases, and the junction held 17 bases outside the gene matches. The CDR3 has 19 residues. The V gene's germline CDR1 is ENHRY and CDR2 SYGVKD. In nucleotides, the CDR3 is TGTGCCATCAGTGACGCAAACGGGAGGGCCGGTAGGATTTACAATGAGCAGTTCTTC. This gives the protein CAISDANGRAGRIYNEQFF.

The chain recombines TRBV7-3 with TRBJ2-1; TRBD1 matches at 7 bases. With V trimmed by 0 bases and J by 13 bases, 9 bases remained unmatched. The length of the CDR3 is 14 residues. Germline CDR1 is SGHTA and CDR2 is FQGTGA. This CDR3 reads CASSLTFSGTDQFF. The DNA of the CDR3 is TGTGCCAGCAGCTTAACCTTTTCGGGGACAGATCAGTTCTTC.

This chain joins TRBV11-2 and TRBJ1-4, with D possibly matching TRBD1 (5 bases). V dropped 5 bases and J dropped 0 bases, with 13 bases sitting between them. Looked up from germline, CDR1 is SGHAT and CDR2 is FQNNGV. This CDR3 region has 16 residues. CDR3 loop: CASSRQQSTTNEKLFF. The CDR3 region has the DNA TGTGCCAGCAGCCGACAGCAGTCCACAACTAATGAAAAACTGTTTTTT.

J is TRBJ2-5 and V is TRBV27; D call uncertain. The length of the CDR3 is 15 residues. The germline CDR1 and CDR2 sequences are MNHEY and SMNVEV (reference sequence). V dropped 6 bases and J dropped 2 bases, with 16 bases sitting between them. CDR3 in DNA: TGTGCCAGCAGCTCGATAGAAGACTTACAAGAGACCCAGTACTTC. This gives the protein CASSSIEDLQETQYF.

The rearrangement uses TRBV30 and TRBJ1-1; no reliable D call. Per germline, CDR1 GTSNPN and CDR2 SVGIG (reference sequence). This CDR3 contains 13 residues. The ends were cut back, 4 bases at V and 5 bases at J, with 14 bases in the middle. CDR3 in amino acids: CAWKARGRTEAFF. Here the CDR3 DNA reads TGTGCCTGGAAAGCACGGGGAAGGACTGAAGCTTTCTTT.

The chain employs TRBV27 and TRBJ2-5; 10 bases are a match to TRBD2. This CDR3 has 13 amino acids. The V gene end was trimmed by 6 bases and the J gene end by 5 bases; junction bases not matched to a gene: 3. CDR1 is MNHEY and CDR2 is SMNVEV in the germline V gene (reference sequence). CDR3 nucleotide sequence: TGTGCCAGCAGAGCGGGGGGGTGGGAGACCCAGTACTTC. Protein: CASRAGGWETQYF.

This clone showed up just once. The genes are TRBV18 and TRBJ2-3; 7 bases are a match to TRBD1. Germline V gives CDR1 KGHSH, CDR2 LQKENI. V shed 1 base and J 0 bases; nucleotides not matched to a gene: 10. The CDR3 is made up of 18 amino acids. The CDR3 loop reads CASSPLFGQVSSTDTQYF. CDR3 DNA sequence: TGTGCCAGCTCACCACTGTTCGGACAGGTCTCTAGCACAGATACGCAGTATTTT.

This clone was detected once. The chain has TRBV2 and TRBJ2-7; 7 bases match TRBD1. Germline loops: CDR1 SNHLY, CDR2 FYNNEI. The CDR3 consists of 13 residues. V lost 7 bases and J lost 1; bases outside the gene matches: 4. Here the CDR3 DNA reads TGTGCCAGCAAACCGGGACAGTCCTACGAGCAGTACTTC. It encodes CASKPGQSYEQYF.